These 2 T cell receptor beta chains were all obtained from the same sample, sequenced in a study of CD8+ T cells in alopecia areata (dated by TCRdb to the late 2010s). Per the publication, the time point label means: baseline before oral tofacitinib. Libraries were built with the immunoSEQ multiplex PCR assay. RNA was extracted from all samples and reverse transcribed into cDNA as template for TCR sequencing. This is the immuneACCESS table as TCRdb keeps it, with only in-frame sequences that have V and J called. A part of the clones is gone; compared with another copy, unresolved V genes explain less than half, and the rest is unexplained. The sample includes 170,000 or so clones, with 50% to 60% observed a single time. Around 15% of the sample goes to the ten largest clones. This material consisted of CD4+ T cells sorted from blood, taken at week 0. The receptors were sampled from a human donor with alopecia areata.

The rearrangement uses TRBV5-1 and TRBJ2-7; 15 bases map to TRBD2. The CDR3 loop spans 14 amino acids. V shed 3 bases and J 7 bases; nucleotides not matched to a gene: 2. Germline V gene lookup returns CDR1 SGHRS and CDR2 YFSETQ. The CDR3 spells CASSYGTSGGEQYF. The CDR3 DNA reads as TGCGCCAGCAGCTACGGGACTAGCGGGGGGGAGCAGTACTTC.

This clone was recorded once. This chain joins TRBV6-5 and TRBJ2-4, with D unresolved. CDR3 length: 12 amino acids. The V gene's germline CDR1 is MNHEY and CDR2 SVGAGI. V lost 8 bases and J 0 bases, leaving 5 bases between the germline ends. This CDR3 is CASRLAKNIQYF. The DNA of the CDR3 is TGTGCCAGCCGGTTAGCCAAAAACATTCAGTACTTC.